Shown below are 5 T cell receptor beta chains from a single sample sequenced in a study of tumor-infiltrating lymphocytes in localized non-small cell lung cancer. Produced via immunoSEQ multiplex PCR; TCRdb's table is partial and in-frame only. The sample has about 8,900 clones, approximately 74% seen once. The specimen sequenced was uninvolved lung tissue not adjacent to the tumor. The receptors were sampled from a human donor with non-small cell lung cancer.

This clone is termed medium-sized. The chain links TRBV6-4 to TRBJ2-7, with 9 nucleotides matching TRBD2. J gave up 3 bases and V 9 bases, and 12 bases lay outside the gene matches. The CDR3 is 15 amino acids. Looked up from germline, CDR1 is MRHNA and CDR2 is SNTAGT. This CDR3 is CARASGRGGNYEQYF. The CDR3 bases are TGTGCCAGAGCCTCAGGGCGGGGGGGAAACTACGAGCAGTACTTC.

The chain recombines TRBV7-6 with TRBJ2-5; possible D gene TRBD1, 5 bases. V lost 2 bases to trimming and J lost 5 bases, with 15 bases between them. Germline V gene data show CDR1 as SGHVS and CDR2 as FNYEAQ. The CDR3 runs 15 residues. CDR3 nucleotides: TGTGCCAGCAGCTTAATGGCAGGGTTAGGGGAGACCCAGTACTTC. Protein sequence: CASSLMAGLGETQYF.

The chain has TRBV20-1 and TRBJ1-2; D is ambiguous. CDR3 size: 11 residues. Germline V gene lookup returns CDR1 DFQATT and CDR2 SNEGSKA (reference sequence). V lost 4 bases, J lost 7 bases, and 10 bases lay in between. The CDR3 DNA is TGCAGTGCTATGATGGGAGGTGGCTACACCTTC. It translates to CSAMMGGGYTF.

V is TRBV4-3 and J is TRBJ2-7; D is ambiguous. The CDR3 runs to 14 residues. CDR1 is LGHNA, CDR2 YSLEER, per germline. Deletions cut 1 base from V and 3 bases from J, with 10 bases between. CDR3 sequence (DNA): TGCGCCAGCAGCCAAGGAGTGGGGTTCTACGAGCAGTACTTC. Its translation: CASSQGVGFYEQYF.

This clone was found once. For the CDR3, the DNA is TGCAGCGTTGAGTTAGCTTTCTTT. This gives the protein CSVELAFF. The rearrangement joins TRBV29-1 to TRBJ1-1; D gene unclear. In germline, CDR1 is SQVTM, CDR2 ANQGSEA. The CDR3 length is 8 residues. Trimming removed 3 bases from V and 10 bases from J, with 3 bases in between. Full variable domain (missing parts from reference TRBV29-1 and TRBJ1-1): SAVISQKPSRDICQRGTSLTIQCQVDSQVTMMFWYRQQPGQSLTLIATANQGSEATYESGFVIDKFPISRPNLTFSTLTVSNMSPEDSSIYLCSVELAFFGQGTRLTVV.